This TCR beta chain was recovered during a study of cytomegalovirus exposure and HLA in healthy donors (dated by TCRdb to 2017 to 2019). The study in broad terms: According to an earlier analysis of a few hundred of the donors, roughly 180 million T cells yielded some 120 million unique TCR beta sequences and roughly 280 Gb of sequence data. An early release covering roughly 640 HLA-typed donors comprised approximately 290 gigabases of sequencing data and approximately 80 million unique TCR sequences. Of the 398 genotyped donors, around 81% fell in the genetic ancestry cluster associated with self-reported Caucasian donors. The study aimed to test whether signatures of past pathogen exposure could be identified by cataloging public T cell receptors. The T cell repertoires of some 670 subjects were profiled by immunosequencing and related to cytomegalovirus serostatus. In addition to the first cohort of hundreds of subjects, a separate validation cohort of 120 different subjects was used. The study combined high-throughput TCR immunosequencing, statistical association of individual TCRs with disease status, and machine learning to predict cytomegalovirus infection status. A later analysis re-analyzed previously published TCR beta repertoires from 666 donors and added high-resolution HLA genotyping to study TCR occurrence patterns. In the later analysis, no new phenotypic data were used to find candidate immune exposures; instead, reliance was placed on TCR beta sequences and their occurrence across donors. To decide whether each TCR beta V gene segment behaved as functional or pseudogenic, an earlier analysis of some 580 of the donors relied on high-throughput TCR beta sequencing. Donor age, sex, ethnicity and CMV serostatus were compiled alongside the repertoire data. Genome-wide SNP genotypes for about three fifths of the roughly 670 donors were used in a later genetic analysis, which treated that subset as a discovery cohort. Every discovery cohort repertoire had been produced on one sequencing platform. HLA typing included class I and class II loci at four-digit resolution. Typing coverage differed by locus: A, B, C, DRB1 and DQB1 were typed in roughly 620-630 donors, DQA1 in 522, DPA1 in over 600, and DPB1 in roughly 450. Because of strong linkage in the cohort, a handful of DR-DQ haplotypes were treated as single units for association and clustering. Across around 400 genotyped donors of the cohort, an average of roughly 250,000 unique TCR beta nucleotide sequences per donor were sequenced, and about a sixth of those sequences were non-productive.

What the authors observed across the whole study: Compared with the approximately 600-donor mean, donors in an Asian-associated ancestry cluster had fewer N-insertions in productive TCRs, according to a later genetic analysis. The sequencing pipeline was judged likely to have produced a cluster of highly shared sequence variants as a technical artifact. In a later analysis, several top co-occurrence clusters were reported to appear linked to parvovirus B19, influenza, CMV and Epstein-Barr virus. A total of fewer than 200 TCR beta chains were listed by the study as associated with cytomegalovirus. Roughly uniform sequencing depth across donors was assumed in presence/absence analyses, although this assumption may not hold. In this cohort, only TCR beta chains were sequenced, and detectable features were limited by the absence of alpha or paired-chain data. Broadly in line with IMGT annotations, most TCR beta V segments showed up in productive rearrangements about 87% or about 30% of the time in an earlier analysis of 587 of the donors. Assigning TCR associations to individual alleles was difficult when HLA alleles, especially DR and DQ, strongly co-occurred. Some IMGT-functional V segments, including TRBV6-2 and TRBV6-3, could not be distinguished by the 87-base-pair reads and were therefore excluded. Linkage disequilibrium might explain the correlated functional status among segregating V segments, but an unknown experimental factor could not be excluded. Most TCR sequences were seen in very few donors, while some public TCRs were found in many individuals. Cytomegalovirus status was reported to be diagnosed by the classifier with high specificity and sensitivity in both the original and validation cohorts. In a later genetic analysis, a missense DCLRE1C variant was associated with V-gene and J-gene trimming of TCR beta chains, and the association was replicated in an independent cohort. A few of the identified cytomegalovirus-associated TCR beta chains were confirmed in vitro to be specific for cytomegalovirus antigens. A further reported finding was that TCR beta sequences accurately predicted the HLA-A and HLA-B alleles for most subjects in the first cohort. A later analysis found that HLA-associated TCR beta chains were more clonally expanded and had lower generation probabilities than equally common non-associated chains. Because HLA typing was missing for some donors at each locus, association tests included only the typed subset. A later analysis found that most CMV-associated TCR beta chains appeared HLA-restricted, with HLA associations seemingly driven largely by CMV exposure. According to the authors, the approach could potentially be generalized to other disease states and immunological phenotypes. Immune exposure information for the cohort was limited to CMV serostatus. At a false discovery rate of 0.05, a later analysis linked under 20,000 TCR beta sequences to specific HLA alleles. About 17 rarely observed V segments, including chromosome 9 orphons, were excluded from the earlier analysis of approximately 500 of the donors because counts were too low. According to a later analysis, TCR association rates differed among HLA loci, with DRB1 alleles showing the most associated TCRs and HLA-C alleles showing the fewest.

Libraries were built with the immunoSEQ multiplex PCR assay. A mixture of 60 forward primers for TCR Vbeta segments and 13 reverse primers for TCR Jbeta segments was used in the multiplex PCR. The CDR3 region of rearranged TCR beta genes was amplified from genomic DNA by a multiplex PCR assay. The amplified TCR beta libraries were sequenced on the Illumina HiSeq System as 87-base-pair reads. For the original study's pipeline: Across the 500 to 750 repertoires, a later analysis counted 78 million or so unique TCR beta chains, around 11 million of which were shared by at least two donors. Raw reads were error-corrected and collapsed into unique sequences by a nearest-neighbor algorithm in which closely related sequences were merged to remove PCR and sequencing errors. CDR3 sequences were aligned to IMGT reference sequences to assign V, D and J gene segments. For a sequence to be retained, at least a six-nucleotide match to both a V gene segment and a J gene segment was required. A rearrangement was called productive if the CDR3 had no stop codons and remained in frame with V and J, and every other rearrangement was called non-productive. Following IMGT convention, CDR3 was defined as the stretch from the second conserved V-encoded cysteine up to the conserved J-encoded phenylalanine. The earlier analysis of 500 to 600 of the donors excluded sequences that lacked an unambiguous match to a single V gene segment. In an earlier analysis of about 590 of the donors, a V segment was called functional when productive rearrangements were above 56.7%, and segregating when the standard deviation between donors exceeded 5%. A statistical classification framework was built for diagnosing cytomegalovirus status from the catalog of TCR beta chain sequences. In a later analysis, TCR nucleotide sequences were compared against IMGT/GENE-DB human TR gene sequences so that V and J genes could be assigned. Using the TCRdist pipeline, a later analysis assigned CDR3 sequences along with most-parsimonious VDJ recombination scenarios. In a later analysis, each TCR beta chain was defined by its CDR3 amino acid sequence together with its V-gene family, and reads without a unique V-gene family were excluded. As a way to deal with suspected cross-contamination and a sequencing artifact, a later analysis dropped approximately 570 nucleotide sequences that were highly shared and had low generation probability. For each public chain, a later analysis derived a clonal expansion index from normalized ranks of inferred template counts within each repertoire. A later analysis computed generation probabilities with a VDJ recombination model fitted to out-of-frame rearrangements, and checked the results against IGoR. A later analysis scored TCR-TCR, TCR-HLA and TCR-CMV co-occurrence with hypergeometric tests, applying a repertoire-size bias correction to TCR pairs. False discovery rates were estimated in a later analysis by permuting HLA or CMV assignments 20 times. A later analysis grouped co-occurring TCRs with DBSCAN, adding TCRdist sequence similarity when clustering within HLA-allele-positive subsets. Repertoires with fewer than 30,000 or more than 120,000 public chains were left out of co-occurrence clustering, as were five repertoires with anomalous nucleotide sharing. This is the immuneACCESS table as TCRdb keeps it, with only in-frame sequences that have V and J called. A part of the clones is gone; compared with another copy, unresolved V genes explain less than half, and the rest is unexplained. D and trimming were read from the DNA, whereas the V and J calls and clone size are those reported in that table. The sample contains fewer than 150,000 clones, 80% of them found a single time. In total, the top ten clones hold approximately 8.8% of the sample.

The cohort consisted of 650 to 850 healthy bone marrow donors. At the time of sampling, every cohort member was nominally healthy, though immune exposures that went unrecorded were likely present. The donor tested CMV seropositive, placing the donor among the 290 or so seropositive members of the cohort. A peripheral blood sample was collected from each donor, and TCR beta sequencing was performed on peripheral blood mononuclear cells. The Qiagen DNeasy Blood Extraction Kit was used to extract genomic DNA from the blood cell samples. In this sample, this clone turned up many times. There is no known antigen for this receptor. It has no much larger one-base neighbor in the sample; base qualities were not kept. From cysteine to phenylalanine, the CDR3 is 14 amino acids long. Of the read, only the CDR3 DNA is kept; its 42 bases are in frame from base 1.

The chain was built from TRBV21-1 and TRBJ1-2; TRBD1 was called by the table and not checked on the DNA. TRBV21-1 is a recognized pseudogene. The material sequenced was PBMCs. This sequence originates from a female donor in good health and CMV-seropositive. The CDR3 here reads CASSDRQGAIGYTF. DNA sequence: TGTGCCAGCAGCGATAGACAGGGGGCTATCGGCTACACCTTC.